The clone carrying this TCR beta chain was observed a few times. These data belong to a study of type 1 and type 2 diabetes patients. As for the study in general: The cohort mixed type 1 diabetes, type 2 diabetes and nondiabetic donors. CD4+ or CD8+ T cells were positively selected from PBMCs with microbeads.

Germline V CDR1 and CDR2: MGHDK, SYGVNS. V gave up 8 bases and J gave up 4 bases; unmatched junction bases: 7. The CDR3 runs 13 residues. The PCR template was genomic DNA. A primer set of 30 forward and 13 reverse primers amplified the CDR3. TCRdb ran MiXCR on the multiplex PCR reads and lists one entry per CDR3 protein. The sample yields under 300,000 distinct CDR3 sequences, 45% to 60% seen once. The chain has TRBV25-1 and TRBJ2-5; TRBD1 matches 7 bases. The sequencing sample was made of peripheral blood mononuclear cells (PBMCs). This sequence originates from a young man with type 2 diabetes. The CDR3 loop is CASSEGAVETQYF. The DNA of the CDR3 is TGTGCCAGCTCCGAGGGGGCCGTAGAGACCCAGTACTTC. Using reference TRBV25-1 and TRBJ2-5 for the parts outside the CDR3, the full variable domain is EADIYQTPRYLVIGTGKKITLECSQTMGHDKMYWYQQDPGMELHLIHYSYGVNSTEKGDLSSESTVSRIRTEHFPLTLESARPSHTSQYLCASSEGAVETQYFGPGTRLLVL.